The clone carrying this T cell receptor beta chain was detected many times. Its antigen is unknown. This entry is derived from a study of read filtering for tumor transcriptome and immune sequencing. Across the whole study: The cohort had about 16 men and around 15 women aged roughly 47 to 90, mean roughly 65 years.

The CDR3 extends over 17 amino acids. The germline CDR1 and CDR2 sequences are SGHAT and FQNNGV. Deletions cut 5 bases from V and 4 bases from J, with 23 bases between. Study results and limitations: IR-seq and RNA-seq agreed better without single-read clonotypes. RNA-seq captured clonotypes less deeply and reliably than IR-seq.

From approximately 430 ng of RNA, a library with molecular barcoded alpha/delta and beta/gamma adaptors was made. Each CDR3 protein gets one entry after TCRdb re-called the reads with MiXCR. The table has around 41,000 distinct CDR3 sequences, roughly 10% seen once; the top ten hold around 32%. The sequencing input was a population of CD138-negative cells sorted from bone marrow. This rearrangement joins TRBV11-2 to TRBJ2-5; D may be TRBD2 (5 bases). The sequence came from a donor aged 40 or older with multiple myeloma. The CDR3 DNA follows: TGTGCCAGCAGCGAACACCCGTCCCGAGGGAGTAGAGAGACCCAGTACTTC. It is translated as CASSEHPSRGSRETQYF.